The source of this TCR beta chain is a study of shared clonotypes between healthy human individuals. General study findings and limits: Non-shared clonotypes were found to have lower generation probabilities than the clonotypes that were shared by all four of the sorted-subset donors. Larger richness was generally estimated for naive than memory subsets.

Concerning this clone itself: Its antigen is still unknown.

The data were produced by immunoSEQ multiplex PCR, yet TCRdb's version contains in-frame clones alone and is incomplete. The data show more than 1.2 million clones, with approximately 98.5% seen just once and around 0.38% held by the top ten. Germline CDR1 reads MGHDK; CDR2 reads SYGVNS. V gave up 8 bases and J gave up 4 bases; unmatched junction bases: 11. CDR3 size: 15 residues. Specimen: naive CD4+ T cells sorted from blood. Subset denoted: CD45RA+ positively selected. This chain uses TRBV25-1 with TRBJ2-3, with 8 bases matching TRBD1. The sequence came from a man aged 25-40 years in good health. The CDR3 sequence: CASQFTGGISDTQYF. The CDR3 DNA follows: TGTGCCAGCCAATTTACAGGGGGAATATCAGATACGCAGTATTTT.